This T cell receptor beta chain was identified during a study of T-cell reconstitution after alpha-beta-depleted transplantation in children. As it was prepared, the TCRbeta library received unique molecular identifiers. TCRdb called the PCR reads again in MiXCR, with one record for every CDR3 protein. Found here are fewer than 25,000 distinct CDR3 sequences, approximately 11% of them singletons; the top ten hold approximately 23%. About this clonotype: One end of the junction varies from germline; a read error may be responsible.

The CDR3 runs 16 residues. The germline V gene has CDR1 SGHVS and CDR2 FQNEAQ. Source: PBMCs from the stem cell graft donor, taken from the stem cell graft. The chain is built from TRBV7-8 and TRBJ2-3; 12 nucleotides align to TRBD2. The receptor was isolated from a human donor who donated a stem cell graft to a child with chronic granulomatous disease. The CDR3 bases are TGTGCCAGCAGCTCCCTGACTAGCGGGGGCACAGATACGCATTATTTT. It codes for CASSSLTSGGTDTHYF.